This is a list of T cell receptor beta chains from one sample in a study of TIL therapy for anti-PD-1-resistant metastatic lung cancer. Generated by immunoSEQ multiplex PCR, the TCRdb table keeps only in-frame clones and is missing some. The sample yields tens of thousands of clones, 79% seen once. Sequencing was performed on blood, taken at baseline. These receptors originate from a man in his 70s with non-small cell lung cancer. Both conserved end residues are part of each CDR3. Where a row states a size, it is once, few, many or the class of an expanded clone; other rows omit it.

j_call | clone_size | v_call | cdr3_aa
TRBJ2-5 | NA | TRBV4-3 | CASSLEPARGETQYF
TRBJ2-2 | NA | TRBV4-1 | CASSQAGLATGELFF
TRBJ1-2 | NA | TRBV6-5 | CASSYSKQIYGYTF
TRBJ1-4 | NA | TRBV28 | CASSAYTGSTNEKLFF
TRBJ2-1 | NA | TRBV5-8 | CASSLGSGRAQVGQFF
TRBJ2-1 | NA | TRBV11-2 | CASSPPGTGPFLMQFF
TRBJ2-7 | NA | TRBV2 | CASSDDIGPGEQYF
TRBJ1-1 | NA | TRBV18 | CASSSPLPTGGAFF
TRBJ2-5 | NA | TRBV30 | CAWSVSAQETQYF
TRBJ2-1 | NA | TRBV11-3 | CASSLVLWFEQFF
TRBJ1-1 | few | TRBV27 | CASSPTDSWNTEAFF
TRBJ2-4 | NA | TRBV2 | CASRGQGGNIQYF
TRBJ1-4 | NA | TRBV28 | CASSQNRGWSEKLFF
TRBJ2-2 | NA | TRBV4-1 | CASSQERTTGELFF
TRBJ1-4 | NA | TRBV6-1 | CASSARGTNEKLFF
TRBJ1-1 | NA | TRBV4-3 | CASSQDPRISEAFF
TRBJ2-2 | NA | TRBV7-2 | CASSREGGVTGELFF
TRBJ2-6 | NA | TRBV7-3 | CASSLTKAGANVLTF
TRBJ2-1 | NA | TRBV11-1 | CASSTDRVEQFF
TRBJ1-2 | NA | TRBV28 | CASSLWAGNYGYTF
TRBJ2-7 | NA | TRBV5-1 | CASSFNFGAREQYF
TRBJ2-4 | few | TRBV29-1 | CSVRENIQYF
TRBJ2-1 | NA | TRBV1 | CTSSQDYGEGAYNEQFF
TRBJ2-1 | once | TRBV5-3 | CARSQPDTKVLQEQFF
TRBJ2-4 | NA | TRBV27 | CATAGTSGRVANIQYF
TRBJ1-1 | NA | TRBV28 | CASSLGTGGKSEAFF
TRBJ2-7 | NA | TRBV11-2 | CASSLYRGGYEQYF
TRBJ2-1 | NA | TRBV18 | CASSPGMVYNEQFF
TRBJ2-5 | NA | TRBV5-6 | CASSLYQQETQYF
TRBJ2-7 | NA | TRBV6-6 | CASTSGQGASYEQYF
TRBJ2-4 | NA | TRBV28 | CASTTGATQLQYF
TRBJ2-5 | NA | TRBV19 | CASQGREQETQYF
TRBJ1-2 | NA | TRBV19 | CASSISTGQGRGYTF
TRBJ2-3 | NA | TRBV15 | CATSRDTRTDTQYF
TRBJ2-6 | NA | TRBV10-3 | CAVTGRGSGANVLTF
TRBJ2-1 | NA | TRBV5-1 | CASSLASSYNEQFF
TRBJ1-5 | NA | TRBV2 | CASSDQGASNQPQHF
TRBJ2-5 | NA | TRBV6-5 | CASRQQETQYF
TRBJ2-7 | once | TRBV4-1 | CASSQMISGRYYEQYF
TRBJ2-5 | NA | TRBV5-1 | CASSLGVSSGIQETQYF
TRBJ2-5 | NA | TRBV28 | CASSPPRTSRETQYF
TRBJ2-3 | NA | TRBV19 | CASSNGQGADTQYF
TRBJ1-5 | once | TRBV7-9 | CASTRTDSNQPQHF
TRBJ1-6 | NA | TRBV21-1 | CASSVPINSPLHF
TRBJ2-3 | NA | TRBV6-1 | CASSDLAGGRTDTQYF
TRBJ2-3 | once | TRBV5-1 | CASSPAGPPSGDTQYF
TRBJ2-3 | few | TRBV5-6 | CASSFIDTQYF
TRBJ1-3 | NA | TRBV28 | CASRLSGNTIYF
TRBJ2-5 | once | TRBV11-2 | CASRRQQETQYF
TRBJ1-1 | few | TRBV29-1 | CSVTTGRNTEAFF
TRBJ1-1 | NA | TRBV7-9 | CASTSGLMNTEAFF
TRBJ2-2 | once | TRBV5-4 | CASSSGQGNTGELFF